This TCR beta chain was captured by sequencing in a study of T cell responses to AZD1222 COVID-19 vaccine. Notes on the study in general: Baseline antibody screening turned up just 6 or 7 seropositive AZD1222 recipients. Spike was spanned by vaccine-associated CD4 TCRs, with dominance at 160-218 and 743-854. Elevations in Spike-specific TCR breadth and depth followed administration of two AZD1222 doses.

Notes on this clone: What it recognizes is unknown.

Here immunoSEQ multiplex PCR was the method, and the copy in TCRdb shows in-frame clones only, minus some. The sample holds about 170,000 clones, around 87% seen once. Deletions cut 5 bases from V and 7 bases from J, with 7 bases between. Germline-derived CDR1 and CDR2 are SQVTM and ANQGSEA. The CDR3 consists of 10 residues. This sample comprised peripheral blood, obtained on day 0 of AZD1222 vaccination. This chain links TRBV29-1 with TRBJ2-3; D remains unclear. This clonotype was obtained from an adult in good health. The CDR3 nucleotides are TGCAGCGTTAGTCAGAATACGCAGTATTTT. Amino acid sequence: CSVSQNTQYF.